A selection of T cell receptor beta chains follows, all from one sample in a study of blood T cell repertoires in COVID-19. Method: immunoSEQ multiplex PCR; TCRdb's copy keeps in-frame clones and lacks some. The sample holds 200,000 to 250,000 clones, 84% seen once. The sequencing sample was made of peripheral blood. The receptor source for this set is a human donor in a cohort sampled during active COVID-19. Each CDR3 is given with its conserved first and last residue. The D gene is left open where the match is weak. Clone size is given for some rows only: seen once, a few or many times, or a class if the clone is expanded.

d_call | clone_size | j_call | v_call | cdr3_length | cdr3_nt | cdr3_aa
NA | NA | TRBJ2-1 | TRBV24-1 | 14 | TGTGCCACCAGTGATTCAACAGGGCCCGGTGAGCAGTTCTTC | CATSDSTGPGEQFF
TRBD2 | NA | TRBJ2-2 | TRBV5-1 | 18 | TGCGCCAGCAGCTCAGGACTAGCGGGAGGCCGGGGCACCGGGGAGCTGTTTTTT | CASSSGLAGGRGTGELFF
TRBD2 | few | TRBJ2-7 | TRBV11-2 | 15 | TGTGCCAGCAGCCCCGGGAGGCTAGGCACCTACGAGCAGTACTTC | CASSPGRLGTYEQYF
NA | NA | TRBJ1-1 | TRBV7-2 | 14 | TGTGCCAGCAGCTTAGCAGCCATTATCACTGAAGCTTTCTTT | CASSLAAIITEAFF
TRBD2 | NA | TRBJ2-7 | TRBV3-1/TRBV3-2 | 14 | TGTGCCAGCAGCCAAGGGGGAGGGAGGGGCGAGCAGTACTTC | CASSQGGGRGEQYF
NA | NA | TRBJ2-1 | TRBV30 | 13 | TGTGCCTGGAGTCTAGCAGAATACAATGAGCAGTTCTTC | CAWSLAEYNEQFF
TRBD2 | NA | TRBJ2-3 | TRBV5-4 | 14 | TGTGCCAGCAGCTTGAGAGCGGGAGGGGATACGCAGTATTTT | CASSLRAGGDTQYF
NA | NA | TRBJ2-6 | TRBV28 | 15 | TGTGCCAGCAGCTCCGTGGGGCCGGGGGCCAACGTCCTGACTTTC | CASSSVGPGANVLTF
TRBD1 | NA | TRBJ1-2 | TRBV5-4 | 17 | TGTGCCAGCAGCTTCGGAGGGCAGGGGGCAAAGGGCTATGGCTACACCTTC | CASSFGGQGAKGYGYTF
NA | few | TRBJ1-5 | TRBV6-1 | 14 | TGTGCCAGCAGTGAAATAACAGGGAATCAGCCCCAGCATTTT | CASSEITGNQPQHF
NA | NA | TRBJ2-7 | TRBV12-3/TRBV12-4 | 13 | TGTGCCAGCAGTTTTAGTGAGGCTTACGAGCAGTACTTC | CASSFSEAYEQYF
TRBD2 | NA | TRBJ2-7 | TRBV4-1 | 15 | TGCGCCAGCAGCCAAGGTGCTAGCGGGCCCTACGAGCAGTACTTC | CASSQGASGPYEQYF
TRBD1 | NA | TRBJ1-2 | TRBV5-1 | 13 | TGCGCCAGCAGCTGGGACAGGGCGGACGGCTACACCTTC | CASSWDRADGYTF
NA | NA | TRBJ2-2 | TRBV18 | 15 | TGTGCCAGCTCACCACGGGCCGCAAACACCGGGGAGCTGTTTTTT | CASSPRAANTGELFF
TRBD1 | NA | TRBJ2-7 | TRBV30 | 14 | TGTGCCTCCCATCGATGGGACAGGAGCTACGAGCAGTACTTC | CASHRWDRSYEQYF
TRBD1 | NA | TRBJ1-2 | TRBV6-2/TRBV6-3 | 13 | TGTGCCAGCAGACCTACAGGGGGCGGTGGCTACACCTTC | CASRPTGGGGYTF
TRBD1 | NA | TRBJ2-1 | TRBV28 | 13 | TGTGCCGGGCGAGGGACAGCCTACAATGAGCAGTTCTTC | CAGRGTAYNEQFF
TRBD1 | NA | TRBJ2-7 | TRBV28 | 17 | TGTGCCAGCAGTCCGGTCCCGGGACAGGGTGCCAGGGACGAGCAGTACTTC | CASSPVPGQGARDEQYF
TRBD2 | NA | TRBJ2-1 | TRBV6-6 | 14 | TGTGCCAGCAGTGCCGGGACTAGCGGGGTTGAGCAGTTCTTC | CASSAGTSGVEQFF
NA | NA | TRBJ1-1 | TRBV11-2 | 14 | TGTGCCAGCAAGCGACAGGCGGGGGGCACTGAAGCTTTCTTT | CASKRQAGGTEAFF
NA | NA | TRBJ2-7 | TRBV18 | 14 | TGTGCCAGCTCACCACCGTCTAGCGCCTACGAGCAGTACTTC | CASSPPSSAYEQYF
TRBD2 | NA | TRBJ2-6 | TRBV5-1 | 18 | TGCGCCAGCAGATATCTAGCGGGAGGCTTCTCTGGGGCCAACGTCCTGACTTTC | CASRYLAGGFSGANVLTF
NA | NA | TRBJ2-1 | TRBV3-1/TRBV3-2 | 16 | TGTGCCAGCAGCCAGAGGGGGGGTGGCGGGAGAGGCGAGCAGTTCTTC | CASSQRGGGGRGEQFF
TRBD1 | NA | TRBJ1-2 | TRBV6-4 | 13 | TGTGCCAGCAGATCTGCCGGGACAGACGGCTACACCTTC | CASRSAGTDGYTF
TRBD2 | NA | TRBJ2-7 | TRBV6-2/TRBV6-3 | 15 | TGTGCCAGCAGTTACTCCGGGACTAACATATACGAGCAGTACTTC | CASSYSGTNIYEQYF
TRBD1 | NA | TRBJ1-6 | TRBV28 | 17 | TGTGCCAGCAGTCAAACATTACATACAGGGGGGAATTCACCCCTCCACTTT | CASSQTLHTGGNSPLHF
NA | NA | TRBJ1-1 | TRBV10-3 | 13 | TGTGCCATCAGTATACAGGGTAACACTGAAGCTTTCTTT | CAISIQGNTEAFF
NA | NA | TRBJ2-7 | TRBV20-1 | 10 | TGCAGCCCAGGCCAGCACGAGCAGTACTTC | CSPGQHEQYF
NA | NA | TRBJ2-2 | TRBV6-5 | 15 | TGTGCCAGCACTAAGGGGATTACGAACACCGGGGAGCTGTTTTTT | CASTKGITNTGELFF
NA | NA | TRBJ2-1 | TRBV28 | 15 | TGTGCCAGCAGTTCTCAGGGAGGGGGCTACAATGAGCAGTTCTTC | CASSSQGGGYNEQFF
NA | NA | TRBJ2-7 | TRBV12-3/TRBV12-4 | 12 | TGTGCCAGCAGTTTCTCCCTCTACGAGCAGTACTTC | CASSFSLYEQYF
TRBD1 | NA | TRBJ1-5 | TRBV4-1 | 16 | TGCGCCAGCAGCCACCTGGACAGGGGAGGCAATCAGCCCCAGCATTTT | CASSHLDRGGNQPQHF
NA | NA | TRBJ2-7 | TRBV2 | 14 | TGTGCCAGCAGGCGGACAGAAATTGAGTACGAGCAGTACTTC | CASRRTEIEYEQYF
NA | once | TRBJ1-2 | TRBV19 | 11 | TGTGCCGCGCAGGGGTACTATGGCTACACCTTC | CAAQGYYGYTF
TRBD2 | NA | TRBJ2-7 | TRBV5-1 | 16 | TGCGCCAGCAGCTTAAGGGGACTAGCACCAGGCCACGAGCAGTACTTC | CASSLRGLAPGHEQYF
TRBD2 | NA | TRBJ2-1 | TRBV15 | 18 | TGTGCCACCAGCAGGGGACTAGCGGGAGGGGCCTCCTACAATGAGCAGTTCTTC | CATSRGLAGGASYNEQFF
TRBD1 | NA | TRBJ1-1 | TRBV12-5 | 14 | TGTGCTAGTGGGTTGACAGGGGGGAACACTGAAGCTTTCTTT | CASGLTGGNTEAFF
NA | NA | TRBJ2-2 | TRBV28 | 15 | TGTGCCAGCAGTTCCCCGGGAGAGGTCACCGGGGAGCTGTTTTTT | CASSSPGEVTGELFF
TRBD1 | NA | TRBJ2-7 | TRBV5-4 | 14 | TGTGCCAGCAGCCGTGGGGCAGGGGGCCAAGAGCAGTACTTC | CASSRGAGGQEQYF
NA | NA | TRBJ1-5 | TRBV4-1 | 15 | TGCGCCAGCAGCCACCTTATTGACCGGGGGGAGCCCCAGCATTTT | CASSHLIDRGEPQHF
NA | NA | TRBJ2-1 | TRBV18 | 17 | TGTGCCAGCTCATCCCTGGCCGCCCCAGGAGGTTACAATGAGCAGTTCTTC | CASSSLAAPGGYNEQFF
NA | once | TRBJ2-7 | TRBV18 | 13 | TGTGCCAGCTCACTTGAAGACTACTACGAGCAGTACTTC | CASSLEDYYEQYF
TRBD1 | NA | TRBJ1-5 | TRBV6-6 | 16 | TGTGCCAGCAGACCGTCAGGACAGGCGGGGAATCAGCCCCAGCATTTT | CASRPSGQAGNQPQHF
TRBD1 | NA | TRBJ1-1 | TRBV18 | 15 | TGTGCCAGCTCACCACCTCCCGGGACAGGGGAAAGAGCTTTCTTT | CASSPPPGTGERAFF
NA | few | TRBJ2-7 | TRBV28 | 12 | TGTGCCAGCACCTCTAAGTGGTACGAGCAGTACTTC | CASTSKWYEQYF
NA | NA | TRBJ1-1 | TRBV4-2 | 12 | TGTGCCAGCAGCCAAGATGGGAGAGAAGCTTTCTTT | CASSQDGREAFF
NA | NA | TRBJ1-5 | TRBV19 | 14 | TGTGCCAGTAGTATGGGCAGCCATAATCAGCCCCAGCATTTT | CASSMGSHNQPQHF
TRBD1 | NA | TRBJ2-7 | TRBV6-6 | 15 | TGTGCCAGCAGTTACGCCGGACAGGGTCCCTACGAGCAGTACTTC | CASSYAGQGPYEQYF
NA | NA | TRBJ1-2 | TRBV28 | 13 | TGTGCCAGCAGCTTAGGGCGGGGCTATGGCTACACCTTC | CASSLGRGYGYTF
TRBD1 | NA | TRBJ1-3 | TRBV11-2 | 15 | TGTGCCAGCAGCTTAGATTGGACAGGGCAAAACACCATATATTTT | CASSLDWTGQNTIYF
NA | once | TRBJ1-1 | TRBV7-2 | 14 | TGTGCCAGCAGCTTAGCGTTGGGGCAACATCGGGCTTTCTTT | CASSLALGQHRAFF
TRBD2 | NA | TRBJ2-3 | TRBV6-2/TRBV6-3 | 14 | TGTGCCAGCAGTTATTATGGGACTAGTGCGACGCAGTATTTT | CASSYYGTSATQYF
NA | NA | TRBJ2-2 | TRBV2 | 15 | TGTGCCAGCAGTGAGTCTAGCTGGACCACCGGGGAGCTGTTTTTT | CASSESSWTTGELFF
NA | NA | TRBJ2-7 | TRBV19 | 13 | TGTGCCAGTAGTGTGGACAGTACCTACGAGCAGTACTTC | CASSVDSTYEQYF
TRBD2 | NA | TRBJ2-5 | TRBV2 | 19 | TGTGCCAGCAGGGCACCCTGGAGGGTAGCGGGATCTAATTTGGAGACCCAGTACTTC | CASRAPWRVAGSNLETQYF
NA | NA | TRBJ2-3 | TRBV19 | 16 | TGTGCCAGTAGTAATCTGGGGCTAAAGGGGGAAGATACGCAGTATTTT | CASSNLGLKGEDTQYF